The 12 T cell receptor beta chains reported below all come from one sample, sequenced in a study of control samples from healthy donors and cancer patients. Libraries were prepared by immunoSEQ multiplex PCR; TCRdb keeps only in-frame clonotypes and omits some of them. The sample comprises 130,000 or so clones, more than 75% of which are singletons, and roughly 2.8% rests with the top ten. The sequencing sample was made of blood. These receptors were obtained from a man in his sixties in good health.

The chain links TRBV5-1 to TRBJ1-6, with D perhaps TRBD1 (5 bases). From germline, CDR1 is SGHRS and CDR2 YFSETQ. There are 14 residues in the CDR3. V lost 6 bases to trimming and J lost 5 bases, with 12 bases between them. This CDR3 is CASNLGGDNSPLHF. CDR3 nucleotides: TGCGCCAGCAATCTCGGGGGGGATAATTCACCCCTCCACTTT. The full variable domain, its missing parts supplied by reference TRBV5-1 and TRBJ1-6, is KAGVTQTPRYLIKTRGQQVTLSCSPISGHRSVSWYQQTPGQGLQFLFEYFSETQRNKGNFPGRFSGRQFSNSRSEMNVSTLELGDSALYLCASNLGGDNSPLHFGNGTRLTVT.

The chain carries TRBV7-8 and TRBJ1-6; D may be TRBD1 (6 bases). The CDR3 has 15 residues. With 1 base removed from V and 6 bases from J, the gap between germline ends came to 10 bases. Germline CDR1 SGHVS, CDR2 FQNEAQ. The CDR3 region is CASSLEGQVNSPLHF. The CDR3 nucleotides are TGTGCCAGCAGCTTAGAGGGACAAGTTAATTCACCCCTCCACTTT.

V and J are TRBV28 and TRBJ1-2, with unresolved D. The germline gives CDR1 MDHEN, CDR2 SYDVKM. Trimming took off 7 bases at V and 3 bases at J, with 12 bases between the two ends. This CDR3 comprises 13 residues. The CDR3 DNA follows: TGTGCCAGCACCTTGGGTCAGTACTATGGCTACACCTTC. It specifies CASTLGQYYGYTF.

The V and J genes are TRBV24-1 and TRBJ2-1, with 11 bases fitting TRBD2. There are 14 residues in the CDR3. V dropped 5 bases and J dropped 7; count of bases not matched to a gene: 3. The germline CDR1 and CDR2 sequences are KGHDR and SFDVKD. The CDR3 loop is CATSGTSGLNEQFF. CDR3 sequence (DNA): TGTGCCACCAGTGGGACTAGCGGGCTAAATGAGCAGTTCTTC.

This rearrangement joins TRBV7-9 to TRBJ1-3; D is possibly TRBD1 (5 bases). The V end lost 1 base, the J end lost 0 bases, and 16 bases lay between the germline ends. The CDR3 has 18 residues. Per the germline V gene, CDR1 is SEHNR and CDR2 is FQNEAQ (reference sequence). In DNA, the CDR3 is TGTGCCAGCAGCTTAGGCTTGGGGCACCAGTTCTCTGGAAACACCATATATTTT. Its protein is CASSLGLGHQFSGNTIYF. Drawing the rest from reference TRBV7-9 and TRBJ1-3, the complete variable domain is DTGVSQNPRHKITKRGQNVTFRCDPISEHNRLYWYRQTLGQGPEFLTYFQNEAQLEKSRLLSDRFSAERPKGSFSTLEIQRTEQGDSAMYLCASSLGLGHQFSGNTIYFGEGSWLTVV.

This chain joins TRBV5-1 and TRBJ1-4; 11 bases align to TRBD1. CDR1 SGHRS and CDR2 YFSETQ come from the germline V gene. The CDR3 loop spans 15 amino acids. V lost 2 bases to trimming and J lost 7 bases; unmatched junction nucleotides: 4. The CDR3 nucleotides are TGCGCCAGCAGCTTAGCGGGACAGGGGGTTGAAAAACTGTTTTTT. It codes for CASSLAGQGVEKLFF.

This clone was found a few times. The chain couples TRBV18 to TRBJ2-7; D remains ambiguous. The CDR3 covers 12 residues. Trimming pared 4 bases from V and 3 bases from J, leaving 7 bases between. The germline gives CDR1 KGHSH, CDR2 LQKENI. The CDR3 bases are TGTGCCAGCTCACTTCAGAGCTACGAGCAGTACTTC. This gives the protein CASSLQSYEQYF.

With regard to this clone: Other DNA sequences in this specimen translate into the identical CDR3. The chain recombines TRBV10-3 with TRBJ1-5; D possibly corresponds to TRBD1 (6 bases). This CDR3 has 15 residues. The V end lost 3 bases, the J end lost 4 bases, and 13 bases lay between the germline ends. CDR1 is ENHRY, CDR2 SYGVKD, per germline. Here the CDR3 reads CAISDGGLGNQPQHF. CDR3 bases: TGTGCCATCAGTGACGGGGGGCTCGGGAATCAGCCCCAGCATTTT.

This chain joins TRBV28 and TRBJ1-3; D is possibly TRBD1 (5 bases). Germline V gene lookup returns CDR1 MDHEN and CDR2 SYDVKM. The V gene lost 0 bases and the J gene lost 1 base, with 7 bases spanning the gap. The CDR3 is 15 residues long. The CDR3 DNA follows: TGTGCCAGCAGTTTATGGACAGCATCTGGAAACACCATATATTTT. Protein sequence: CASSLWTASGNTIYF.

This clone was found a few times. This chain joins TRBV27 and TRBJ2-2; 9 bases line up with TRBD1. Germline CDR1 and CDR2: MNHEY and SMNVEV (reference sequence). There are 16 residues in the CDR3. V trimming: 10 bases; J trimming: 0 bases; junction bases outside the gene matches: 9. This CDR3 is CATTPQGAPNTGELFF. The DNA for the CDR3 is TGTGCCACGACCCCACAGGGGGCTCCGAACACCGGGGAGCTGTTTTTT.

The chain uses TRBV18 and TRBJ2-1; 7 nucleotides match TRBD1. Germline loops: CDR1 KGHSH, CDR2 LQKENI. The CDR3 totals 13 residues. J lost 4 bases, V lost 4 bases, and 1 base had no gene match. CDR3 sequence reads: CASSRDRYNEQFF. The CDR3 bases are TGTGCCAGCTCACGGGACAGATACAATGAGCAGTTCTTC.

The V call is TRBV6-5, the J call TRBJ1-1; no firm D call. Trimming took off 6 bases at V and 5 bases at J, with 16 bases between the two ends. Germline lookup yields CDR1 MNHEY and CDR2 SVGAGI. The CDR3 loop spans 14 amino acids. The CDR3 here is CASRAPEGRTEAFF. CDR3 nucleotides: TGTGCCAGCAGGGCGCCCGAAGGTCGTACTGAAGCTTTCTTT.